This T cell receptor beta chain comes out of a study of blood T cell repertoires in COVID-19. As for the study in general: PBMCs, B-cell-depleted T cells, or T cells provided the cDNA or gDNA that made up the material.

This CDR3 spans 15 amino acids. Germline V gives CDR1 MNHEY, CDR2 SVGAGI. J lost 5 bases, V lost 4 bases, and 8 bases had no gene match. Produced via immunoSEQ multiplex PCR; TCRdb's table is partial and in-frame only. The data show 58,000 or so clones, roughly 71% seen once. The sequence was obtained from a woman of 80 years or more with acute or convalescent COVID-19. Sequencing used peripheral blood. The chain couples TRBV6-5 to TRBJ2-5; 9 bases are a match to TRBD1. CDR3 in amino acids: CASSLGQGRLETQYF. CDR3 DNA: TGTGCCAGCAGTTTAGGACAGGGGAGATTGGAGACCCAGTACTTC.